A single sample is the source of the 23 T cell receptor beta chains below, sequenced in a study of blood T cells in healthy people across ages. For the second PCR, which ran for 7 to 11 cycles, a sample-barcoded 5' primer and a J-beta primer mix were used. TCRdb analysed the 5' RACE reads with MiXCR anew, one entry per CDR3 protein. The table lists 700,000 or so distinct CDR3 sequences, about 43% of them singletons. The sample taken for sequencing was blood. These receptors were obtained from a man older than 75 in good health.

The J gene is TRBJ2-7, the V gene TRBV6-2 or TRBV6-3; 11 nucleotides line up with TRBD2. Germline CDR1 is MNHEY and CDR2 is SVGEGT. The CDR3 loop spans 16 amino acids. V lost 7 bases to trimming and J lost 3 bases; unmatched junction nucleotides: 11. In DNA, the CDR3 is TGTGCCAGCACCAGCCCAGTAGCGGGGGGGAACTACGAGCAGTACTTC. Translated, it gives CASTSPVAGGNYEQYF.

The chain employs TRBV20-1 and TRBJ1-5; D possibly corresponds to TRBD1 (5 bases). This CDR3 has 15 amino acids. Germline CDR1 and CDR2: DFQATT and SNEGSKA (reference sequence). V shed 0 bases and J shed 7 bases, with 16 bases lying between them. CDR3 bases: TGCAGTGCTAGAGATGGCCGGGCAGGGAGGCAGCCCCAGCATTTT. This codes for CSARDGRAGRQPQHF.

The V gene is TRBV6-5, the J gene TRBJ2-1, with TRBD2 matching 11 bases. The germline CDR1 and CDR2 sequences are MNHEY and SVGAGI. Unmatched junction bases numbered 9, after V lost 5 bases and J lost 6 bases. This CDR3 is 16 amino acids long. The CDR3 nucleotides are TGTGCCAGCAGTCGGATAGCGGGAGGGGACCTCAATGAGCAGTTCTTC. Its protein is CASSRIAGGDLNEQFF.

This sequence joins TRBV2 and TRBJ1-2; D is uncertain. V lost 6 bases, J lost 8 bases, and 13 bases lay in between. Per germline, CDR1 SNHLY and CDR2 FYNNEI. This CDR3 comprises 12 residues. DNA of the CDR3: TGTGCCAGCAGCTTTCGGACGGGGGGCTACACCTTC. Protein: CASSFRTGGYTF.

This clonotype was observed a single time. The chain couples TRBV6-1 to TRBJ1-4; no definite D call. The ends were cut back, 2 bases at V and 4 bases at J, with 11 bases in the middle. This CDR3 contains 15 residues. Germline lookup yields CDR1 MNHNS and CDR2 SASEGT. The CDR3 region has the DNA TGTGCCAGCAGTGAAATGAGGCCTGTTAATGAAAAACTGTTTTTT. Translating it yields CASSEMRPVNEKLFF.

This clonotype has just one count. This chain connects TRBV7-9 to TRBJ2-7, with 10 positions matching TRBD1. After removal of 5 bases from V and 6 bases from J, the junction contained 13 bases not matched to a gene. Germline V gene sequence: CDR1 SEHNR, CDR2 FQNEAQ (reference sequence). The CDR3 consists of 16 residues. The CDR3 reads CASSPLIGTGVTEQYF. The CDR3 nucleotides are TGTGCCAGCAGCCCCCTGATTGGGACAGGGGTTACCGAGCAGTACTTC.

This rearrangement joins TRBV28 to TRBJ1-2, with 10 bases that match TRBD1. Trimming at V came to 3 bases and at J to 5 bases, leaving 6 bases not matched to a gene. CDR1 MDHEN and CDR2 SYDVKM come from the germline V gene. CDR3 size: 15 residues. The CDR3 sequence is CASSLTGGAGYGYTF. The CDR3 DNA follows: TGTGCCAGCAGTTTGACAGGGGGCGCTGGGTATGGCTACACCTTC.

This clonotype was seen only a few times. This rearrangement joins TRBV9 to TRBJ2-1; D may be TRBD1 (5 bases). The germline CDR1 and CDR2 sequences are SGDLS and YYNGEE. V was clipped by 0 bases and J by 10 bases, with 14 bases between them. The CDR3 runs 14 residues. The CDR3, as DNA: TGTGCCAGCAGCGTAGCTACGGACAAAGGGGAGCAGTTCTTC. Protein product: CASSVATDKGEQFF.

This chain uses TRBV20-1 with TRBJ1-2; TRBD1 matches at 9 bases. The CDR3 contains 14 residues. Germline trimming cut 4 bases from V and 4 bases from J; bases unmatched to any gene: 7. The germline CDR1 and CDR2 sequences are DFQATT and SNEGSKA (reference sequence). The CDR3 DNA reads TGCAGTGCTACCCAGGGGGGACAGGGCTATGGCTACACCTTC. Translation gives CSATQGGQGYGYTF.

This clonotype was picked up a small number of times. The chain has TRBV28 and TRBJ2-5; TRBD2 might be the D (6 bases). The CDR3 is 15 amino acids. V gave up 7 bases and J gave up 2 bases, with 17 bases separating them. Germline CDR1 is MDHEN and CDR2 is SYDVKM. CDR3 loop: CASKNLSGYQETQYF. The CDR3 coding sequence is TGTGCCAGCAAGAACCTTAGCGGCTATCAAGAGACCCAGTACTTC.

Details on this clonotype: This may stem from a read error, because a much larger clone lies one nucleotide away. The chain couples TRBV29-1 to TRBJ2-4; 8 bases map to TRBD1. The J call may be in error: the DNA end matches TRBJ2-7 better. Germline V gene lookup returns CDR1 SQVTM and CDR2 ANQGSEA. This CDR3 has 13 residues. The chain's CDR3 is CSVAQGAGYEQYF. The CDR3 DNA sequence: TGCAGCGTTGCGCAGGGGGCGGGTTACGAGCAGTACTTC.

In this sample, this clonotype turned up a few times. A read error may produce the germline difference seen at one junction end. This chain connects TRBV5-8 to TRBJ2-5, with 11 bases fitting TRBD2. Gene TRBJ2-7 matches the end of the DNA better, so the J call may be wrong. Germline V gene lookup returns CDR1 SGHTS and CDR2 YDEGEE. The CDR3 covers 17 residues. The CDR3 sequence is CAISLLAGVQGIDEQYF. The CDR3 nucleotides are TGTGCCATCAGCTTACTAGCGGGGGTGCAAGGAATCGACGAGCAGTACTTC.

V and J are TRBV12-3 or TRBV12-4 and TRBJ1-5; D is unclear. The CDR3 consists of 18 residues. Trimming took off 1 base at V and 1 base at J, with 17 bases between the two ends. CDR3 sequence (DNA): TGTGCCAGCAGTTTAGTCGCGACTTCGGTCGGGAGCAATCAGCCCCAGCATTTT. Protein: CASSLVATSVGSNQPQHF.

The chain employs TRBV15 and TRBJ1-5, with D unresolved. This CDR3 has 18 residues. CDR1 and CDR2 (germline): LNHNV, YYDKDF (reference sequence). The V gene lost 0 bases and the J gene lost 2 bases, with 17 bases spanning the gap. CDR3 region: CATSRDWDWVVGNQPQHF. The CDR3 DNA follows: TGTGCCACCAGCAGAGATTGGGATTGGGTGGTCGGCAATCAGCCCCAGCATTTT.

V and J are TRBV3-1 and TRBJ2-5; tentative D call: TRBD2 (6 bases). Germline V gene data show CDR1 as LGHDT and CDR2 as YNNKEL (reference sequence). The V end was cut by 1 base, the J end by 3 bases, with 18 bases between. This CDR3 spans 17 amino acids. DNA for the CDR3: TGTGCCAGCAGCCAAGTCTCTCACCGGGGGTCAAAAGAGACCCAGTACTTC. Protein product: CASSQVSHRGSKETQYF.

The table lists this clonotype with a count of one. The chain is built from TRBV6-4 and TRBJ2-7, with TRBD1 matching over 10 bases. Unmatched junction bases numbered 10, after V lost 0 bases and J lost 2 bases. Germline loops: CDR1 MRHNA, CDR2 SNTAGT. The length of the CDR3 is 18 residues. In DNA, the CDR3 is TGTGCCAGCAGTGACTCGCGGGACAGGGGTGGGCTAACCTACGAGCAGTACTTC. Its protein product is CASSDSRDRGGLTYEQYF.

The DNA of the CDR3 is TGTGCCATCAGCGCCTCCTACGAGCAGTACTTC. Its protein is CAISASYEQYF. The chain has TRBV10-3 and TRBJ2-7; no firm D call. Trimming took 6 bases from V and 0 from J, leaving 3 bases between them. This CDR3 region has 11 residues. Germline V gives CDR1 ENHRY, CDR2 SYGVKD.

A note on this clonotype: Just one base apart from a much larger clone, this may be a read error. This chain links TRBV29-1 with TRBJ2-1; D might be TRBD1 or TRBD2, each matching 6 bases. V lost 1 base to trimming and J lost 13 bases, with 29 bases between them. The germline CDR1 and CDR2 sequences are SQVTM and ANQGSEA. The CDR3 length is 17 residues. The CDR3 bases are TGCAGCGTTGAAGGAGGGGGGCGTCCAATAAATAAAGAGACCCAGTTCTTC. Translated, it gives CSVEGGGRPINKETQFF.

The J gene is TRBJ2-2, the V gene TRBV7-2, with D possibly TRBD2 on 7 matching bases. Deletions cut 3 bases from V and 5 bases from J, with 13 bases between. CDR1 and CDR2 from the germline V gene are SGHTA and FQGNSA. There are 15 residues in the CDR3. The CDR3 region is CASSLVGGPTGELFF. For the CDR3, the DNA is TGTGCCAGCAGCTTGGTGGGGGGGCCGACCGGGGAGCTGTTTTTT.

The chain is built from TRBV6-5 and TRBJ2-1; D call uncertain. Germline V gene data show CDR1 as MNHEY and CDR2 as SVGAGI. This CDR3 region has 16 residues. V was pared by 4 bases and J by 0 bases, with 13 bases between. CDR3 loop: CASSSPPRSSYNEQFF. The CDR3 nucleotides read TGTGCCAGCAGTTCCCCCCCTAGGAGCTCCTACAATGAGCAGTTCTTC.

The chain recombines TRBV28 with TRBJ2-2; D is unclear. Germline V lookup: CDR1 MDHEN, CDR2 SYDVKM. V lost 6 bases and J 2 bases, leaving 7 bases between the germline ends. The CDR3 length is 13 residues. The CDR3, as DNA: TGTGCCAGCAGCCCTCCCAACACCGGGGAGCTGTTTTTT. Its protein is CASSPPNTGELFF.

This chain uses TRBV4-3 with TRBJ2-3; D ambiguous. V gave up 4 bases and J gave up 0 bases, with 11 bases separating them. Germline V gives CDR1 LGHNA, CDR2 YSLEER. The CDR3 runs 15 residues. This chain's CDR3 is CASSLPYVSTDTQYF. The CDR3 DNA is TGCGCCAGCAGCCTACCATACGTTAGCACAGATACGCAGTATTTT.

This clonotype came up many times. The chain couples TRBV7-2 to TRBJ2-6, with D uncertain. CDR1 and CDR2 from the germline V gene are SGHTA and FQGNSA. This CDR3 region has 16 residues. V was shortened by 5 bases and J by 0 bases, with 11 bases between the two germline ends. The DNA of the CDR3 is TGTGCCAGCAGCGCGTTGGGTGGCTCTGGGGCCAACGTCCTGACTTTC. Its translation: CASSALGGSGANVLTF.